This T cell receptor beta chain was profiled in a study of T-cell reconstitution after alpha-beta-depleted transplantation in children. Points from the study as a whole: Some patients showed high day-60 TCRbeta diversity, which derived from surviving recipient T cells and thymic progenitors. Hyperexpanded clones declined; after one year, newly produced T cells mostly supplied diversity.

Unique molecular identifiers featured in how the TCRbeta library was prepared. TCRdb called the PCR reads again in MiXCR, with one record for every CDR3 protein. The sample consists of hundreds of thousands of distinct CDR3 sequences, about 15% of them appearing once. V gave up 5 bases and J gave up 4 bases; unmatched junction bases: 7. Germline CDR1 and CDR2: SGHTA and FQGNSA. This CDR3 spans 17 amino acids. This clonotype showed up just a few times. Its antigen is currently unknown. The sample in question was PBMCs, mostly from graft donor cells, obtained 360 days after TCRalphabeta/CD19-depleted stem cell transplant. The chain employs TRBV7-2 and TRBJ2-1, with 14 bases lining up with TRBD2. The origin of this receptor is a male patient aged 2-15 years who had a stem cell transplant for acute lymphoblastic leukemia, so the T cells may come from the graft donor. The CDR3 bases are TGTGCCAGCAGCGGACTAGCGGGGGGAGCACGGTACAATGAGCAGTTCTTC. This sequence encodes CASSGLAGGARYNEQFF.